The rows below give T cell receptor beta chains drawn from one sample of a study of blood T cells in healthy people across ages. From the 5' RACE reads, TCRdb called clonotypes with MiXCR, one entry per CDR3 protein. The table includes about 830,000 distinct CDR3 sequences, around 68% detected once. Specimen: blood. These receptors were taken from a young man in good health. Each CDR3 is given with its conserved first and last residue. The D gene is left open where the match is weak. Part of the rows lack a size; the others show once, few, many or a class for expanded clones.

d_gene | j_gene | v_gene | abundance | CDR3nt | CDR3aa
TRBD1 | TRBJ2-1 | TRBV7-9 | . | TGTGCCAGCAGCCCCAGACGGGGACAGCTATACAATGAGCAGTTCTTC | CASSPRRGQLYNEQFF
. | TRBJ2-5 | TRBV6-5 | . | TGTGCCAGCAGGGGGGGTAGCATTGCCAAAGAGACCCAGTACTTC | CASRGGSIAKETQYF
. | TRBJ2-3 | TRBV27 | . | TGCGCCAGCAGTTTGAATGCAGGGAATACGCAGTATTTT | CASSLNAGNTQYF
TRBD1 | TRBJ1-6 | TRBV4-1 | few | TGCGCCAGCAGCCAAATTTGGGACAGCGTCTATTCACCCCTCCACTTT | CASSQIWDSVYSPLHF
TRBD2 | TRBJ2-3 | TRBV3-1 | . | TGTGCCAGCAGCCAAGACAGTCTGCGGGGGGGCACAGATACGCAGTATTTT | CASSQDSLRGGTDTQYF
TRBD2 | TRBJ2-3 | TRBV15 | . | TGTGCCACCAGCAGACTAGCGGGGGGCTTGCTCACAGATACGCAGTATTTT | CATSRLAGGLLTDTQYF
TRBD1 | TRBJ2-7 | TRBV29-1 | . | TGCAGCGCCGCCGGGACAGCCTCCTACGAGCAGTACTTC | CSAAGTASYEQYF
TRBD2 | TRBJ2-3 | TRBV20-1 | . | TGCAGTGCTGGCGGGACTACCACAGATACGCAGTATTTT | CSAGGTTTDTQYF
. | TRBJ2-1 | TRBV14 | . | TGTGCCAGCAGCCAAGAATCCAACCCCCAAGCCGAGCAGTTCTTC | CASSQESNPQAEQFF
. | TRBJ1-4 | TRBV6-5 | few | TGTGCCAGCAGTGCGTTTGCAACTAATGAAAAACTGTTTTTT | CASSAFATNEKLFF
TRBD2 | TRBJ2-1 | TRBV7-2 | few | TGTGCCAGCAGCTTAGATAGCGGGGGGGCCTCCTACAATGAGCAGTTCTTC | CASSLDSGGASYNEQFF
. | TRBJ2-5 | TRBV6-2/TRBV6-3 | . | TGTGCCAGCAATTATTTGGAGACCCAGTACTTC | CASNYLETQYF
. | TRBJ1-4 | TRBV5-1 | . | TGCGCCACCCTCCGGAGGCAGCTTAATGAAAAACTGTTTTTT | CATLRRQLNEKLFF
TRBD1 | TRBJ2-7 | TRBV6-2/TRBV6-3 | . | TGTGCCAGCAGCCAAATCTGCCTCCGGGACAGGGGCTACGAGCAGTACTTC | CASSQICLRDRGYEQYF
. | TRBJ2-7 | TRBV5-1 | . | TGCGCCAGCAGCTTCACCACCGTAGACTACGAGCAGTACTTC | CASSFTTVDYEQYF
. | TRBJ1-2 | TRBV20-1 | . | TGCAGTGCTAGTGAGTCGGACAGTAACTATGGCTACACCTTC | CSASESDSNYGYTF
TRBD1 | TRBJ1-1 | TRBV5-1 | . | TGCGCCAGCAGCTTTCAGGGGGCGACGGACACTGAAGCTTTCTTT | CASSFQGATDTEAFF
. | TRBJ2-6 | TRBV24-1 | . | TGTGCCACCAGTGATACGCGGGGTCCGGGGGCCAACGTCCTGACTTTC | CATSDTRGPGANVLTF
. | TRBJ2-3 | TRBV7-2 | . | TGTGCCAGCAGCGAAGGGGCAGATACGCAGTATTTT | CASSEGADTQYF
. | TRBJ2-4 | TRBV12-3/TRBV12-4 | . | TGTGCCAGCAGCCCCACCACTGGGGGCATTCAGTACTTC | CASSPTTGGIQYF
. | TRBJ2-2 | TRBV15 | once | TGTGCCACCAGCAGAGATCGTGGGAGAACCGGGGAGCTGTTTTTT | CATSRDRGRTGELFF
TRBD1 | TRBJ2-7 | TRBV25-1 | few | TGTGCCAGCAGTCCGGGACAGTACTCCTACGAGCAGTACTTC | CASSPGQYSYEQYF
TRBD2 | TRBJ2-3 | TRBV20-1 | . | TGCAGTGCTAGAGATCTGCGGGGGGCAGATACGCAGTATTTT | CSARDLRGADTQYF
. | TRBJ2-2 | TRBV20-1 | few | TGCAGTGCTAGACCCGGGACTAACACCGGGGAGCTGTTTTTT | CSARPGTNTGELFF
. | TRBJ2-1 | TRBV5-1 | . | TGCGCCAGCAGTCCTCAAACAGCCAGCTCCTACAATGAGCAGTTCTTC | CASSPQTASSYNEQFF
. | TRBJ1-2 | TRBV6-5 | . | TGTGCCAGCAGTACGCAGGGTGGCGGCTACACCTTC | CASSTQGGGYTF
TRBD2 | TRBJ2-7 | TRBV20-1 | few | TGCAGTGCTAGAGCGGAGCGGGACTCCTACGAGCAGTACTTC | CSARAERDSYEQYF
. | TRBJ2-3 | TRBV20-1 | . | TGCAGTGCTAGAACAGCCTCAGATACGCAGTATTTT | CSARTASDTQYF
TRBD2 | TRBJ2-1 | TRBV20-1 | few | TGCAGTGAACCGGGACTAGCGGGGGACAATGAGCAGTTCTTC | CSEPGLAGDNEQFF
. | TRBJ2-5 | TRBV11-1 | few | TGTGCCAGCAGCTTAGACAGGGACGAGACCCAGTACTTC | CASSLDRDETQYF
. | TRBJ2-1 | TRBV4-3 | . | TGCGCCAGCAGCCAAGATCTTTGGGTCTTCTACAATGAGCAGTTCTTC | CASSQDLWVFYNEQFF
TRBD2 | TRBJ2-3 | TRBV7-2 | . | TGTGCCAGCAGCCGCCTACTAGCGGCTAGCACAGATACGCAGTATTTT | CASSRLLAASTDTQYF
TRBD2 | TRBJ2-1 | TRBV11-2 | few | TGTGCCAGCAGCCCACAGGGTGCGGGGGGTTGGGAGCAGTTCTTC | CASSPQGAGGWEQFF
TRBD1 | TRBJ2-7 | TRBV4-3 | . | TGCGCCAGCAGCCAAGGACAGGGGGTAAACTACGAGCAGTACTTC | CASSQGQGVNYEQYF
. | TRBJ2-6 | TRBV4-3 | . | TGCGCCAGCAGCCAAGAAGTGGCCGGGGCCAACGTCCTGACTTTC | CASSQEVAGANVLTF
. | TRBJ2-3 | TRBV4-3 | few | TGCGCCAGCAGCCAAGGATGGAAAATCAGCACAGATACGCAGTATTTT | CASSQGWKISTDTQYF
TRBD2 | TRBJ2-3 | TRBV3-1 | . | TGTGCCAGCAGCCACCCCTCCGGGAGACTAGCCACAGATACGCAGTATTTT | CASSHPSGRLATDTQYF
. | TRBJ1-1 | TRBV20-1 | . | TGCAGTGCTAGACCTAGTGGGGTGAACACTGAAGCTTTCTTT | CSARPSGVNTEAFF
. | TRBJ2-1 | TRBV7-2 | . | TGTGCCAGCAGGCTGGACCTCCTCAATGAGCAGTTCTTC | CASRLDLLNEQFF
TRBD2 | TRBJ2-2 | TRBV7-2 | . | TGTGCCAGCAGCATCGCGGGGGGCCAGAACACCGGGGAGCTGTTTTTT | CASSIAGGQNTGELFF
TRBD1 | TRBJ1-4 | TRBV4-3 | . | TGCGCCAGCAGCCAAGGACAGGGGTTTGAAAAACTGTTTTTT | CASSQGQGFEKLFF
TRBD2 | TRBJ2-1 | TRBV20-1 | once | TGCAGTGCCCTGGCGGGGGTTGAGGATGATGAGCAGTTCTTC | CSALAGVEDDEQFF
TRBD2 | TRBJ2-1 | TRBV6-1 | . | TGTGCCAGCAGCCACCTTGCGTTAGCGGGGTCCCCCAATGAGCAGTTCTTC | CASSHLALAGSPNEQFF
TRBD1 | TRBJ2-7 | TRBV2 | few | TGTGCCAGCAGAGGTTCCGGGACAGCCTCCTACGAGCAGTACTTC | CASRGSGTASYEQYF
. | TRBJ2-3 | TRBV6-6 | . | TGTGCCAGCAGTTACTCCCCAAAGCAACCTTCAAATACGCAGTATTTT | CASSYSPKQPSNTQYF
. | TRBJ2-7 | TRBV5-1 | . | TGCGCCAGCAGCCCGGGACTCCGAGCCGAGCAGTACTTC | CASSPGLRAEQYF
TRBD2 | TRBJ2-3 | TRBV5-1 | . | TGCGCCAGCAGCTTGGGATTAGCGGGGCCGAGGGATACGCAGTATTTT | CASSLGLAGPRDTQYF
TRBD1 | TRBJ1-6 | TRBV7-9 | . | TGTGCCAGCAGCTTAGTCCCTAAGACAGGGGGCTATGGTTCACCCCTCCACTTT | CASSLVPKTGGYGSPLHF
TRBD2 | TRBJ2-1 | TRBV4-3 | many | TGCGCCAGCAGCCAGGGGGATCTAGCGGGGGGGATGAGGAATGAGCAGTTCTTC | CASSQGDLAGGMRNEQFF
TRBD2 | TRBJ2-1 | TRBV7-2 | . | TGTGCCAGCAGCTCGCGACTAGCGCGATACAATGAGCAGTTCTTC | CASSSRLARYNEQFF
. | TRBJ1-2 | TRBV20-1 | . | TGCAGTGCCGAATCCCGGACGGGCTATGGCTACACCTTC | CSAESRTGYGYTF
. | TRBJ2-7 | TRBV12-3/TRBV12-4 | . | TGTGCCAGCAGTTTGGTGGGCATCGACTACGAGCAGTACTTC | CASSLVGIDYEQYF